This record covers a single TCR beta chain. This clone was found once. The clone's antigen remains unknown. Base qualities are not provided; no much larger clone lies one nucleotide away. Receptor libraries were prepared by the immunoSEQ multiplex PCR assay. TCRdb holds this immuneACCESS table with in-frame rearrangements only. Some clones are missing; in checked studies, unresolved V genes explain under half, and the rest has no known cause. This sample gives about 83,000 clones in total; roughly nine tenths of them show up just once. About 3.8% of the sample rests with the top ten. For CDR1 and CDR2, the germline V gene lists SQVTM and ANQGSEA. Including the terminal cysteine and phenylalanine, the CDR3 comprises 10 residues. CDR3 DNA only is kept here, 30 bases in frame from base 1. The junction carries 8 bases between V and J, which are trimmed by 4 bases and 9 bases respectively. The sample comes from a study of T cell changes during pregnancy in multiple sclerosis (dated by TCRdb to between 2019 and 2020). Background for the entire study: Changes in the T cell repertoire over the course of pregnancy were examined in this study in women with multiple sclerosis.

The chain links TRBV29-1 with TRBJ2-3; the D gene cannot be named for sure. Material: PBMCs, obtained in the first trimester of pregnancy. This TCR came from a female donor in good health, serving as a control in a pregnancy study. Some clones in this sample may be carry-over from other donors' samples. Read as DNA, the sequence is TGCAGCGTTGCGAGAGAGACGCAGTATTTT. This translates into CSVARETQYF.